The next 11 T cell receptor beta chains were all read from a single sample in a study of Graves' ophthalmopathy and Graves' hyperthyroidism. Amplification targeted the TCR beta CDR3 regions, with RNA transcripts as the source material. HTBI primers primed a first-round RT-PCR, and a second-round multiplex PCR followed. From the multiplex PCR reads, TCRdb called clonotypes with MiXCR, one entry per CDR3 protein. This table has 350,000 to 400,000 distinct CDR3 sequences, approximately 15% appearing once. The specimen was peripheral blood. These receptors all come from a woman aged 18-29 years with stable Graves' hyperthyroidism.

In its sample, this clonotype was seen many times. The chain recombines TRBV7-2 with TRBJ2-5, with TRBD2 matching 15 bases. V lost 4 bases to trimming and J lost 2 bases; unmatched junction nucleotides: 2. CDR3 length: 16 amino acids. The V gene's germline CDR1 is SGHTA and CDR2 FQGNSA. The DNA for the CDR3 is TGTGCCAGCAGCTCTGGACTAGCGGGGGGGCAAGAGACCCAGTACTTC. This translates into CASSSGLAGGQETQYF.

This clonotype was picked up a small number of times. CDR3 nucleotides: TGTGCCAGTAGGGCCCCCGGACAGGGATCCTACGAGCAGTACTTC. As protein: CASRAPGQGSYEQYF. The chain combines TRBV19 with TRBJ2-7; TRBD1 aligns across 8 bases. Germline values: CDR1 LNHDA, CDR2 SQIVND (reference sequence). This CDR3 has 15 residues. V lost 6 bases and J lost 1; bases outside the gene matches: 8. Looking up the rest from reference TRBV19 and TRBJ2-7 gives the full variable domain: DGGITQSPKYLFRKEGQNVTLSCEQNLNHDAMYWYRQDPGQGLRLIYYSQIVNDFQKGDIAEGYSVSREKKESFPLTVTSAQKNPTAFYLCASRAPGQGSYEQYFGPGTRLTVT.

The chain is built from TRBV20-1 and TRBJ2-2; the D gene is possibly TRBD2 (7 bases). This CDR3 spans 16 amino acids. Germline lookup yields CDR1 DFQATT and CDR2 SNEGSKA (reference sequence). V was trimmed by 6 bases and J by 5 bases, leaving 22 bases between them. CDR3 DNA: TGCAGTGCCCGTGAGGAGGCGGGGGCGGGTACCGGGGAGCTGTTTTTT. This translates into CSAREEAGAGTGELFF.

This clonotype was recorded many times. This chain uses TRBV19 with TRBJ2-7; 9 positions agree with TRBD1. The V gene's germline CDR1 is LNHDA and CDR2 SQIVND (reference sequence). The CDR3 has 14 residues. J gave up 5 bases and V 5 bases, and 7 bases lay outside the gene matches. In DNA form, the CDR3 reads TGTGCCAGTAGTGCCTCCGGGACAGGGAACGAGCAGTACTTC. Its protein product is CASSASGTGNEQYF.

In its sample, this clonotype was seen many times. This chain links TRBV12-3 or TRBV12-4 with TRBJ1-5; D remains ambiguous. Trimming pared 3 bases from V and 7 bases from J, leaving 10 bases between. CDR3 length equals 13 residues. In DNA, the CDR3 is TGTGCCAGCAGTTTCAACGTCGGGCAGCCCCAGCATTTT. Translated, it gives CASSFNVGQPQHF.

This clonotype has at least ten counts. This chain links TRBV19 with TRBJ1-2, with 8 bases fitting TRBD1. CDR3 size: 16 residues. In germline, CDR1 is LNHDA, CDR2 SQIVND (reference sequence). J lost 5 bases, V lost 8 bases, and 16 bases had no gene match. In DNA form, the CDR3 reads TGTGCCAGTCAACGATTGCCGGGACAGGTAGCGTATGGCTACACCTTC. It translates to CASQRLPGQVAYGYTF.

This clonotype was detected a few times. One end of the junction is discordant with germline, which a read error may explain. V gene TRBV6-5 combines with J gene TRBJ1-1; D uncertain. Germline assignment: CDR1 MNHEY and CDR2 SVGAGI. The CDR3 spans 13 residues. The CDR3 region has the DNA TGTGCCAGCACTTTTGGAGGGAACACTGAGGCTTTCTTT. It translates to CASTFGGNTEAFF.

This clonotype showed up many times. V and J are TRBV6-5 and TRBJ1-6, with a tentative D call TRBD1 (5 bases). The germline CDR1 and CDR2 sequences are MNHEY and SVGAGI. Trimming took 2 bases from V and 7 from J, leaving 12 bases between them. The CDR3 is made up of 15 amino acids. CDR3: CASSYPQGVNSPLHF. The CDR3 DNA sequence: TGTGCCAGCAGTTACCCCCAGGGAGTAAATTCACCCCTCCACTTT.

The sample holds many counts of this clonotype. This chain links TRBV7-3 with TRBJ2-5, with 7 bases aligning to TRBD2. Germline V gene sequence: CDR1 SGHTA, CDR2 FQGTGA. J was trimmed by 5 bases and V by 6 bases; bases with no gene match: 12. There are 15 residues in the CDR3. The CDR3 DNA is TGTGCCAGCAGTTCTGGACTAGGAGGTCGTGAGACCCAGTACTTC. It yields the protein CASSSGLGGRETQYF. Full variable domain (rest looked up from reference TRBV7-3 and TRBJ2-5): GAGVSQTPSNKVTEKGKYVELRCDPISGHTALYWYRQSLGQGPEFLIYFQGTGAADDSGLPNDRFFAVRPEGSVSTLKIQRTERGDSAVYLCASSSGLGGRETQYFGPGTRLLVL.

This clonotype was found many times. The V gene is TRBV2, the J gene TRBJ1-1; possibly TRBD1 for D (5 bases). This CDR3 has 14 residues. V lost 6 bases and J 4 bases, leaving 15 bases between the germline ends. In germline, CDR1 is SNHLY, CDR2 FYNNEI. The CDR3 sequence is CASRFGAEGTEAFF. DNA of the CDR3: TGTGCCAGCAGGTTTGGGGCGGAGGGCACTGAAGCTTTCTTT.

The J gene is TRBJ1-6, the V gene TRBV16; D gene uncertain. Germline assignment: CDR1 KGHSY and CDR2 FQNENV. CDR3 size: 16 residues. V lost 2 bases to trimming and J lost 5 bases, with 13 bases between them. The DNA for the CDR3 is TGTGCCAGCAGCCAAAAGGGCCTCATAAATAATTCACCCCTCCACTTT. This translates into CASSQKGLINNSPLHF.